A selection of T cell receptor beta chains follows, all from one sample in a study of blood T cell repertoires in COVID-19. Only in-frame clones appear in the TCRdb table, and some are missing; sequencing was by immunoSEQ multiplex PCR. Of roughly 150,000 clones in the sample, around 84% were seen once. Sequenced: peripheral blood. Receptors were obtained from a woman aged 50 to 60 in a cohort sampled during active or convalescent COVID-19. Each CDR3 is given with its conserved first and last residue. Each record gives: V gene, J gene, clone size, D gene, CDR3 protein, CDR3 DNA. The D gene is left open where the match is weak. The size field is filled for only some rows; it gives once, few, many or a size class.

>TRBV10-3|TRBJ2-5|few|TRBD1
CAIRGDREGSETQYF
TGTGCCATCAGGGGGGACAGGGAGGGTTCGGAGACCCAGTACTTC
>TRBV5-4|TRBJ2-5|.|.
CASSLSRTAETQYF
TGTGCCAGCAGCTTGAGCAGGACAGCCGAGACCCAGTACTTC
>TRBV2|TRBJ1-1|.|TRBD1
CASNHRGRGNTEAFF
TGTGCCAGCAACCACAGGGGGCGTGGTAACACTGAAGCTTTCTTT
>TRBV29-1|TRBJ2-5|.|.
CSVKRSQETQYF
TGCAGCGTTAAGCGTTCCCAAGAGACCCAGTACTTC
>TRBV6-5|TRBJ1-2|.|TRBD1
CASSLGQPGYGYTF
TGTGCCAGCAGTTTGGGACAGCCAGGATATGGCTACACCTTC
>TRBV12-5|TRBJ1-2|few|.
CASGLEPNYGYTF
TGTGCTAGTGGTTTGGAGCCAAACTATGGCTACACCTTC
>TRBV24-1|TRBJ2-1|.|TRBD2
CATSDRLAGGPNEQFF
TGTGCCACCAGTGACAGACTAGCGGGGGGGCCTAATGAGCAGTTCTTC
>TRBV21-1|TRBJ1-5|.|.
CASSHRRGPQHF
TGTGCCAGCAGCCACCGCCGGGGGCCCCAGCATTTT
>TRBV11-2|TRBJ2-5|.|TRBD2
CASSSGTSGGPETQYF
TGTGCCAGCAGCTCAGGGACTAGCGGGGGGCCAGAGACCCAGTACTTC
>TRBV12-5|TRBJ1-2|.|.
CASGSPATVPYGYTF
TGTGCTAGTGGTTCCCCCGCGACAGTTCCTTATGGCTACACCTTC
>TRBV5-8|TRBJ2-3|.|TRBD2
CASSRTRLMSTDTQYF
TGTGCCAGCAGCCGGACTAGACTAATGAGCACAGATACGCAGTATTTT
>TRBV6-5|TRBJ1-6|once|TRBD1
CASSPGTGGSSPLHF
TGTGCCAGCAGTCCCGGGACAGGGGGCTCTTCACCCCTCCACTTT
>TRBV6-5|TRBJ1-6|.|.
CASSQRGGYNSPLHF
TGTGCCAGCAGTCAAAGAGGGGGTTATAATTCACCCCTCCACTTT
>TRBV10-3|TRBJ2-3|.|TRBD2
CAISGKTSGGGDTQYF
TGTGCCATCAGTGGGAAGACTAGCGGGGGAGGAGATACGCAGTATTTT
>TRBV5-1|TRBJ1-1|.|TRBD1
CASSRDRGTNTEAFF
TGCGCCAGCAGCCGGGACAGGGGGACAAACACTGAAGCTTTCTTT
>TRBV19|TRBJ1-2|once|.
CASSILGRVNPNYGYTF
TGTGCCAGTAGTATTCTTGGCAGGGTGAATCCTAACTATGGCTACACCTTC
>TRBV30|TRBJ2-7|.|TRBD2
CAWSKQSGLASYEQYF
TGTGCCTGGAGCAAGCAATCGGGACTAGCGAGTTACGAGCAGTACTTC
>TRBV19|TRBJ1-3|.|TRBD1
CASSTRTGGSGNTIYF
TGTGCCAGTAGTACCCGGACAGGGGGCTCCGGAAACACCATATATTTT
>TRBV7-8|TRBJ1-2|.|.
CASSSTTGFRGYTF
TGTGCCAGCAGCTCAACTACAGGGTTTCGGGGCTACACCTTC
>TRBV9|TRBJ1-2|.|TRBD1
CASSVGDSINYGYTF
TGTGCCAGCAGCGTAGGGGACAGTATTAACTATGGCTACACCTTC
>TRBV5-4|TRBJ1-2|few|.
CASSFRDINYGYTF
TGTGCCAGCAGCTTCCGGGACATCAACTATGGCTACACCTTC